Listed below are T cell receptor beta chains from one sample, sequenced in a study of shared clonotypes between healthy human individuals. Here immunoSEQ multiplex PCR was the method, and the copy in TCRdb shows in-frame clones only, minus some. The sample consists of more than 2 million clones, nearly 97% of them appearing once. Sequencing was done on a sample of naive CD4+ T cells sorted from blood. The receptors stem from a man younger than 35 in good health. CDR3s include the opening cysteine and the closing phenylalanine or tryptophan. Each record gives: J gene, D gene, V gene, CDR3 protein, CDR3 DNA. The D gene is left open where the match is weak.

J: TRBJ1-2
D: TRBD1
V: TRBV25-1
CDR3: CASIPADRPYGYTF
DNA: TGTGCCAGCATCCCCGCGGACAGGCCCTATGGCTACACCTTC

J: TRBJ2-7
D: .
V: TRBV6-1
CDR3: CASALVHSYEQYF
DNA: TGTGCCAGCGCCCTCGTGCACTCCTACGAGCAGTACTTC

J: TRBJ1-5
D: .
V: TRBV19
CDR3: CASRLAGPNQPQHF
DNA: TGTGCCAGTAGATTAGCCGGACCCAATCAGCCCCAGCATTTT

J: TRBJ2-5
D: TRBD2
V: TRBV4-1
CDR3: CASSQGALLAGVGETQYF
DNA: TGCGCCAGCAGCCAAGGGGCACTACTAGCGGGGGTCGGAGAGACCCAGTACTTC

J: TRBJ1-1
D: TRBD1
V: TRBV6-5
CDR3: CASRPTTGVNTEAFF
DNA: TGTGCCAGCAGACCCACCACAGGGGTGAACACTGAAGCTTTCTTT

J: TRBJ1-2
D: .
V: TRBV29-1
CDR3: CSTEDYGYTF
DNA: TGCAGCACTGAGGACTATGGCTACACCTTC

J: TRBJ2-1
D: TRBD2
V: TRBV5-4
CDR3: CASSSLAGGNNEQFF
DNA: TGTGCCAGCAGCTCACTAGCGGGGGGCAATAATGAGCAGTTCTTC

J: TRBJ2-7
D: .
V: TRBV7-3
CDR3: CASSLTGESYEQYF
DNA: TGTGCCAGCAGCTTAACTGGGGAGTCTTACGAGCAGTACTTC

J: TRBJ2-4
D: TRBD2
V: TRBV2
CDR3: CASSWDYIAKNIQYF
DNA: TGTGCCAGCAGTTGGGACTATATAGCCAAAAACATTCAGTACTTC

J: TRBJ1-1
D: .
V: TRBV4-3
CDR3: CASSQEGMNTEAFF
DNA: TGCGCCAGCAGCCAAGAGGGAATGAACACTGAAGCTTTCTTT

J: TRBJ2-1
D: .
V: TRBV11-3
CDR3: CASSTEGGTYNEQFF
DNA: TGTGCCAGCAGCACCGAGGGAGGTACCTACAATGAGCAGTTCTTC